This T cell receptor (beta chain) was captured in a study of T cell clones after liver transplantation. Across the whole study: Post-transplant blood was tracked for graft-donor-reactive T cell clones identified in a pre-transplant mixed lymphocyte reaction. Study-wide points: Graft donor-reactive T cells possibly entered the graft instead of undergoing deletion. In most of the 8 subjects, circulating graft-donor-reactive CD4 TCRbeta sequences fell significantly after transplant.

Profiled with immunoSEQ multiplex PCR; TCRdb holds only in-frame clones, not every one. The table records more than 95,000 clones, 75% to 95% of them present only once. Unstimulated PBMCs were sorted into CD3+CD4+ and CD3+CD8+ populations. Worth noting for this clone: The antigen remains undetermined.

Looked up from germline, CDR1 is SGHNT and CDR2 is YENEEA. Trimming removed 4 bases from V and 5 bases from J, with 21 bases in between. CDR3 length: 16 residues. Material: CD4+ T cells from blood, obtained 12 months after liver transplant. This clonotype was sampled from a human patient who received a liver transplant. Some T cells may be graft donor cells. This sequence joins TRBV11-3 and TRBJ2-7, with D possibly TRBD2 on 6 matching bases. CDR3 coding DNA: TGTGCCAGCAGCTCCCCTCTAGAGGGAGGATTGCACGAGCAGTACTTC. Translated: CASSSPLEGGLHEQYF.